Sequencing of this TCR beta chain was carried out in a study of T-cell reconstitution after alpha-beta-depleted transplantation in children (dated by TCRdb to 2016 to 2018). Broadly, across the study: Using TCR repertoire profiling, the study quantitatively followed how T-cell immune reconstitution unfolded in children after TCRalphabeta/CD19-depleted allogeneic hematopoietic cell transplantation.

Receptor amplification or capture employed PCR. Instrument on record: Illumina HiSeq 2500. To normalize quantification of the TCRbeta repertoire, the TCR libraries were built with molecular barcoding that relied on unique molecular identifiers. TCRdb passed the public sequencing reads through fastp at Q25 and MiXCR, retaining productive beta sequences. All rows with the same CDR3 protein become a single entry with the most common DNA and genes. The sample includes 450,000 to 600,000 distinct CDR3 sequences, with more than 9% observed a single time. Together, the top ten hold around 2% of the sample. In its sample, this clonotype was seen many times. No cognate antigen has been identified for it. No base quality values were provided; no much bigger clone lies one nucleotide off. Summary of the overall study and its limitations: The high TCRbeta diversity at day 60 in some patients was ascribed to recipient T cells and intrathymic progenitors that had survived conditioning. The apparently early recovery of alphabetaT-cell counts about two months after transplant reportedly depended on only several hundred rapidly expanded clones that came from non-depleted graft cells. Over the following months the frequencies of hyperexpanded clones went down, and after one year T-cell counts and TCRbeta diversity were mostly credited to newly produced T cells.

The label giving this sample's treatment or condition can be read as: allogeneic hematopoietic cell transplantation with graft depleted of TCRalphabeta T cells and CD19 B cells. The transplant recipients were children given TCRalphabeta/CD19-depleted allogeneic hematopoietic cell grafts. Trimming takes 5 bases off V and 6 bases off J; junction bases not matched to a gene: 8. The CDR3 sequence holds 15 residues, the cysteine and phenylalanine included. The CDR3 DNA has 45 bases and is translated from base 1. Sequences SEHNR (CDR1) and FQNEAQ (CDR2) are obtained from the germline V gene (reference sequence).

The receptor was derived from a child under 10 years old with inherited bone marrow failure, due to receive a stem cell transplant. In this chain, TRBV7-9 is recombined with TRBJ2-7; TRBD1 agrees with 12 junctional bases. This specimen was PBMCs, taken before TCRalphabeta/CD19-depleted stem cell transplant. The CDR3 in this case is CASSESGTGGREQYF. The DNA is TGTGCCAGCAGCGAGTCCGGGACAGGGGGCCGCGAGCAGTACTTC.